Listed here are 11 T cell receptor beta chains from one sample, sequenced in a study of OX40 agonist ivuxolimab in advanced cancers. Method: immunoSEQ multiplex PCR; TCRdb's copy keeps in-frame clones and lacks some. The table records about 56,000 clones, 83% of them present only once. Specimen: CD4+ or CD8+ T cells sorted from blood, collected in a trial of the OX40 agonist ivuxolimab. The receptors were sampled from an adult with an advanced solid tumor such as melanoma, head and neck, liver or kidney cancer.

This clone occurred a few times. The chain has TRBV27 and TRBJ1-5; D is uncertain. The V end was cut by 3 bases, the J end by 3 bases, with 12 bases between. The CDR3 is 15 amino acids. Looked up from germline, CDR1 is MNHEY and CDR2 is SMNVEV (reference sequence). The chain's CDR3 is CASSLTPQINQPQHF. As DNA, the CDR3 is TGTGCCAGCAGTTTGACCCCCCAGATCAATCAGCCCCAGCATTTT.

The V and J genes are TRBV7-3 and TRBJ2-2; no clear D gene. Germline CDR1 and CDR2: SGHTA and FQGTGA. The CDR3 consists of 12 residues. V was shortened by 3 bases and J by 4 bases, with 3 bases between the two germline ends. The CDR3 DNA is TGTGCCAGCAGCTTGACCACCGGGGAGCTGTTTTTT. Translated: CASSLTTGELFF. The entire variable domain, with the rest obtained from reference TRBV7-3 and TRBJ2-2, is as follows: GAGVSQTPSNKVTEKGKYVELRCDPISGHTALYWYRQSLGQGPEFLIYFQGTGAADDSGLPNDRFFAVRPEGSVSTLKIQRTERGDSAVYLCASSLTTGELFFGEGSRLTVL.

This chain connects TRBV4-1 to TRBJ2-1; 10 nucleotides agree with TRBD2. Losses at the gene ends were 7 bases for V and 1 base for J; bases not matched to a gene: 19. CDR1 is MGHRA and CDR2 is YSYEKL in the germline V gene. This CDR3 is built from 20 residues. The CDR3 nucleotides are TGCGCCAGCAAAATCACCATGGGAGCGGGAGGGCGGGCATCCTACAATGAGCAGTTCTTC. This codes for CASKITMGAGGRASYNEQFF.

This clone was seen a few times. V and J are TRBV27 and TRBJ2-1, with a weak D call TRBD2 (6 bases). Trimming shortened V by 3 bases and J by 3 bases, and 12 bases separated the two germline ends. The CDR3 is made up of 15 amino acids. The germline gives CDR1 MNHEY, CDR2 SMNVEV (reference sequence). CDR3 region: CASSFRAGNYNEQFF. The DNA for the CDR3 is TGTGCCAGCAGTTTTCGGGCGGGAAACTACAATGAGCAGTTCTTC.

The V call is TRBV11-2, the J call TRBJ2-1, with 10 positions matching TRBD2. Germline V gene data show CDR1 as SGHAT and CDR2 as FQNNGV. This CDR3 comprises 16 residues. After removal of 5 bases from V and 4 bases from J, the junction contained 8 bases not matched to a gene. The CDR3 here is CASSDPGLALYNEQFF. CDR3 sequence (DNA): TGTGCCAGCAGCGATCCGGGACTAGCGCTATACAATGAGCAGTTCTTC.

The chain recombines TRBV7-1 with TRBJ2-7; TRBD1 aligns across 7 bases. TRBV7-1 is identified as an open reading frame with a role that is uncertain. The V and J ends lost 4 bases and 5 bases, in that order; junction bases with no gene match: 11. The CDR3 has 15 amino acids. The CDR3 region is CASSLFGTAGNEQYF. DNA for the CDR3: TGTGCCAGCAGCTTATTCGGGACAGCCGGAAACGAGCAGTACTTC.

The count of this clone is one. This chain connects TRBV5-1 to TRBJ2-3, with D perhaps being TRBD1 or TRBD2 (6 bases each). The CDR3 sequence is 13 residues long. Germline CDR1 is SGHRS and CDR2 is YFSETQ. V dropped 4 bases and J dropped 5 bases, with 11 bases sitting between them. The CDR3 sequence: CASSGGPGDTQYF. As DNA, the CDR3 is TGCGCCAGCAGCGGGGGGCCGGGAGATACGCAGTATTTT.

The chain carries TRBV2 and TRBJ2-5; TRBD1 matches at 8 bases. Looked up from germline, CDR1 is SNHLY and CDR2 is FYNNEI. With 6 bases clipped from V and 6 bases from J, the junction kept 15 bases outside the gene matches. The length of the CDR3 is 16 residues. CDR3 residues: CASSAMRDRGLKTQYF. The DNA for the CDR3 is TGTGCCAGCAGCGCCATGCGAGACAGGGGATTGAAGACCCAGTACTTC.

The V call is TRBV18, the J call TRBJ2-1; D remains unclear. The CDR3 sequence is 14 residues long. Between the trimmed V and J ends, which lost 1 base and 3 bases, there was a span of 7 bases. Germline values: CDR1 KGHSH, CDR2 LQKENI. DNA for the CDR3: TGTGCCAGCTCACCACGGAAGGGCTACAATGAGCAGTTCTTC. Protein product: CASSPRKGYNEQFF.

This chain links TRBV28 with TRBJ2-7, with 7 bases aligning to TRBD2. The CDR3 length is 15 residues. Germline CDR1 reads MDHEN; CDR2 reads SYDVKM. The trim removed 5 bases at V and 5 bases at J, leaving 12 bases unmatched. The CDR3 sequence is CASSLPSRGTNEQYF. DNA of the CDR3: TGTGCCAGCAGTCTCCCCAGCCGGGGGACTAACGAGCAGTACTTC.

V gene TRBV6-5 combines with J gene TRBJ2-5, with 9 bases fitting TRBD1. CDR1 and CDR2 from the germline V gene are MNHEY and SVGAGI. CDR3 length: 15 residues. V shed 2 bases, J shed 11 bases, and the junction held 12 bases outside the gene matches. Written as DNA, the CDR3 is TGTGCCAGCAGTTACCTGGGACAGGGCTTAAGTGAGCAGTACTTC. This codes for CASSYLGQGLSEQYF.